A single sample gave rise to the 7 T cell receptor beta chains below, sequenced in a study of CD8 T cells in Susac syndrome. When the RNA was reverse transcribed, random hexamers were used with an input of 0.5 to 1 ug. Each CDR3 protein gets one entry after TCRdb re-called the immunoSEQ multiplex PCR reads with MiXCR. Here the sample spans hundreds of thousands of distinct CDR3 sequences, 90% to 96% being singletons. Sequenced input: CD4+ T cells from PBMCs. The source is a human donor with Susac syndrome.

The CDR3, as DNA: TGTGCTAGTGGTTTGGGACACCAAGAGACCCAGTACTTC. Encoded protein: CASGLGHQETQYF. The chain joins TRBV12-5 to TRBJ2-5, with D unclear. The ends were cut back, 1 base at V and 0 bases at J, with 3 bases in the middle. Germline CDR1 and CDR2: LGHNT and FRNRAP. The length of the CDR3 is 13 residues.

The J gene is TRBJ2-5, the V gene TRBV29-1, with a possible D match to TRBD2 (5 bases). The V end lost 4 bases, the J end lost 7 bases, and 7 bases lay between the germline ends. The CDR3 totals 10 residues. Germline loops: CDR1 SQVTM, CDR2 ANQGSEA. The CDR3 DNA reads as TGCAGCGTTGTCGAGGGGACCCAGTACTTC. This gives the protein CSVVEGTQYF.

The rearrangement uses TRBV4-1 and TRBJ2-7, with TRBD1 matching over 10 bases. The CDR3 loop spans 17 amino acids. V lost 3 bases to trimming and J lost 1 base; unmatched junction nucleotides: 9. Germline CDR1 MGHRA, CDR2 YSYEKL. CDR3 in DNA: TGCGCCAGCAGCCAGAATATAGGACAGGGGGTGTCCTACGAGCAGTACTTC. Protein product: CASSQNIGQGVSYEQYF.

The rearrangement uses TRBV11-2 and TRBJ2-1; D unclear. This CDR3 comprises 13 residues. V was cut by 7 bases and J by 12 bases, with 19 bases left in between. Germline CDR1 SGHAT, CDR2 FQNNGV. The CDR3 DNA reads TGTGCCAGCACCACCCAGCTTCGGGCGTCGCAGTTCTTC. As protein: CASTTQLRASQFF. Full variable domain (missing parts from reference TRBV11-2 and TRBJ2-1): EAGVAQSPRYKIIEKRQSVAFWCNPISGHATLYWYQQILGQGPKLLIQFQNNGVVDDSQLPKDRFSAERLKGVDSTLKIQPAKLEDSAVYLCASTTQLRASQFFGPGTRLTVL.

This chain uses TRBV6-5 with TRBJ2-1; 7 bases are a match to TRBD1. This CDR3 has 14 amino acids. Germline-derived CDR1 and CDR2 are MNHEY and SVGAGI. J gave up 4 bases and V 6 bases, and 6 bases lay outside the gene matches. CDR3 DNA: TGTGCCAGCAGCTATGACAGGGTATACAATGAGCAGTTCTTC. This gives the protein CASSYDRVYNEQFF.

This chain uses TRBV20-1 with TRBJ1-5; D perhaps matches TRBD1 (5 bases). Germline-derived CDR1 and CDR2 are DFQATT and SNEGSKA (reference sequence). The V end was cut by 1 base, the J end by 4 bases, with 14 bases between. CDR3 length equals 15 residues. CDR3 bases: TGCAGTGCTAGAGTGGGGGTACAGTTAAATCAGCCCCAGCATTTT. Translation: CSARVGVQLNQPQHF.

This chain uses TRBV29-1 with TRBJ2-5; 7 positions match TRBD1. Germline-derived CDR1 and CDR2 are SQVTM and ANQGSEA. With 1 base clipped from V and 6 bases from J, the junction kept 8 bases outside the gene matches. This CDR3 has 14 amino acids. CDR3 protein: CSVEVMDRPQTQYF. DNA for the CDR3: TGCAGCGTTGAAGTAATGGACAGGCCCCAGACCCAGTACTTC.